The entry that follows covers one TCR beta chain sequence. The target antigen is unknown. The data were produced by immunoSEQ multiplex PCR, yet TCRdb's version contains in-frame clones alone and is incomplete. The sample has over 50,000 clones, about four fifths seen once. Before any sequencing was done, the ViraFEST assay used viral peptide pools to expand antigen-specific CD4+ T cells. After less than 11 days in culture, the CD4+ T cells were isolated. Absence of prior SARS-CoV-2 infection characterized the vaccine recipients, who showed negative nucleocapsid antibodies. IL-2 medium supplanted half the medium on days 3 and 7. Trimming pared 1 base from V and 3 bases from J, leaving 7 bases between. Germline-derived CDR1 and CDR2 are SGHVS and FQNEAQ. The CDR3 loop spans 13 amino acids. The sample originates from a study of vaccination effects on CD4 cells after COVID-19. Background on the study: The cohort was immunized with two doses of either the BNT162b2 or mRNA-1273 vaccine.

This receptor was taken from a human donor who received a COVID-19 vaccine. The input for sequencing was CD4+ T cells from PBMCs cultured with HCoV-229E spike peptides, taken before COVID-19 vaccination. The chain uses TRBV7-8 and TRBJ2-7; D is undetermined. The CDR3 nucleotides read TGTGCCAGCAGCTTAGGGGCGGTCTACGAGCAGTACGTC. Its protein is CASSLGAVYEQYV.